This T cell receptor (beta chain) was documented in a study of cytomegalovirus exposure and HLA in healthy donors. Overall study context: A preliminary data release comprised around 90 million unique TCRs obtained from HLA-typed donors. Study-level points and caveats: Most of the CMV-associated TCR beta chains (in a later analysis) appeared to be HLA-restricted. Donors belonging to an Asian-associated ancestry cluster reportedly showed fewer N-insertions in productive TCRs than the roughly 670-donor mean, according to what a later analysis found. It has been reported that TCR beta sequences accurately predicted the HLA-A and HLA-B alleles of most subjects.

PCR employed 60 Vbeta and 13 Jbeta primers. The assay was immunoSEQ multiplex PCR, and TCRdb's table has in-frame clones only and misses some. The sample gives 95,000 to 100,000 clones, around four fifths of which show up once; more than 6% is in the top ten. In the case of this clone: The antigen remains unidentified.

V was pared by 5 bases and J by 4 bases, with 11 bases between. The CDR3 is made up of 14 amino acids. CDR1 and CDR2 from the germline V gene are LNHDA and SQIVND (reference sequence). This chain links TRBV19 with TRBJ2-2; D perhaps matches TRBD2 (5 bases). The TCR originated in a man aged 35 to 55 in good health and CMV-seropositive. Sequencing input: PBMCs. CDR3: CASSRVGITGELFF. In DNA, the CDR3 is TGTGCCAGTAGTCGTGTCGGGATCACCGGGGAGCTGTTTTTT.